The 8 T cell receptor beta chains below come from one sample, sequenced in a study of graft-versus-host responses after intestinal transplantation. Assay: immunoSEQ multiplex PCR; the TCRdb copy retains only in-frame clones and omits some. Here the sample spans some 150,000 clones, over 90% being singletons. These receptors' targets are unknown. Sequenced here: unstimulated CD4+ T cells sorted from spleen or lymph node cells, sampled before intestinal transplant. The source is a human donor who received an intestinal transplant.

This clone was counted between two and nine times. The gene calls are TRBV19 and TRBJ1-5, with no clear D. V dropped 4 bases and J dropped 10 bases, with 11 bases sitting between them. Germline V gene data show CDR1 as LNHDA and CDR2 as SQIVND (reference sequence). The CDR3 has 12 residues. Here the CDR3 DNA reads TGTGCCAGTAGTAGCTACTCGAACCCCCAGCATTTT. It yields the protein CASSSYSNPQHF. The variable domain in full, completed from reference TRBV19 and TRBJ1-5, reads DGGITQSPKYLFRKEGQNVTLSCEQNLNHDAMYWYRQDPGQGLRLIYYSQIVNDFQKGDIAEGYSVSREKKESFPLTVTSAQKNPTAFYLCASSSYSNPQHFGDGTRLSIL.

In this sample, this clone turned up once. The chain couples TRBV10-3 to TRBJ2-4; 13 nucleotides agree with TRBD2. After removal of 10 bases from V and 0 bases from J, the junction contained 6 bases not matched to a gene. The CDR3 is 16 amino acids. Germline V gene sequence: CDR1 ENHRY, CDR2 SYGVKD. CDR3 loop: CATGTSGILAKNIQYF. In nucleotides, the CDR3 is TGTGCCACCGGGACTAGCGGGATTCTAGCCAAAAACATTCAGTACTTC.

The chain combines TRBV28 with TRBJ1-2; possible D gene TRBD1, 6 bases. Trimming stripped 6 bases from V and 2 bases from J, with 19 bases between. This CDR3 has 16 residues. CDR1 MDHEN and CDR2 SYDVKM come from the germline V gene. CDR3 sequence (DNA): TGTGCCAGCAGCCCTCCCCTTCGACAGGTGAACTATGGCTACACCTTC. Protein sequence: CASSPPLRQVNYGYTF.

The V and J genes are TRBV7-6 and TRBJ1-5; D unclear. The CDR3 is 13 amino acids. Germline V lookup: CDR1 SGHVS, CDR2 FNYEAQ. V lost 5 bases to trimming and J lost 2 bases, with 7 bases between them. CDR3 sequence reads: CASSPMGNQPQHF. In nucleotides, the CDR3 is TGTGCCAGCAGCCCCATGGGCAATCAGCCCCAGCATTTT. The full variable domain, its missing parts supplied by reference TRBV7-6 and TRBJ1-5, is GAGVSQSPRYKVTKRGQDVALRCDPISGHVSLYWYRQALGQGPEFLTYFNYEAQQDKSGLPNDRFSAERPEGSISTLTIQRTEQRDSAMYRCASSPMGNQPQHFGDGTRLSIL.

The chain links TRBV27 to TRBJ1-1; D is undetermined. Germline V gives CDR1 MNHEY, CDR2 SMNVEV (reference sequence). The CDR3 has 14 amino acids. Trimming cost V 7 bases and J 1 base, with 13 bases left between them. The CDR3 sequence: CASKDAVGNTEAFF. CDR3 DNA sequence: TGTGCCAGCAAAGACGCTGTCGGGAACACTGAAGCTTTCTTT.

Details on this clone: Other DNA sequences from this sample encode an identical CDR3 as well. The chain uses TRBV5-1 and TRBJ2-1; 11 positions agree with TRBD1. The V gene's germline CDR1 is SGHRS and CDR2 YFSETQ. The CDR3 is 16 amino acids. J lost 9 bases, V lost 2 bases, and 10 bases had no gene match. The CDR3 protein is CASSLVGTGGNTEQFF. CDR3 coding DNA: TGCGCCAGCAGCTTAGTGGGGACAGGGGGGAATACTGAGCAGTTCTTC.

The chain couples TRBV7-9 to TRBJ2-5, with D possibly being TRBD2 (6 bases). Trimming stripped 1 base from V and 0 bases from J, with 12 bases between. CDR3 length: 16 residues. Germline-derived CDR1 and CDR2 are SEHNR and FQNEAQ (reference sequence). The CDR3 DNA is TGTGCCAGCAGCTTAGGCGACGGGAGAGACCAAGAGACCCAGTACTTC. This translates into CASSLGDGRDQETQYF.

The chain has TRBV7-3 and TRBJ2-5; TRBD2 matches 9 bases. The CDR3 length is 15 residues. V gave up 2 bases and J gave up 2 bases; unmatched junction bases: 3. Per the germline V gene, CDR1 is SGHTA and CDR2 is FQGTGA. The CDR3 region has the DNA TGTGCCAGCAGCTTACTAGCGGGGTCTCAAGAGACCCAGTACTTC. Protein product: CASSLLAGSQETQYF.